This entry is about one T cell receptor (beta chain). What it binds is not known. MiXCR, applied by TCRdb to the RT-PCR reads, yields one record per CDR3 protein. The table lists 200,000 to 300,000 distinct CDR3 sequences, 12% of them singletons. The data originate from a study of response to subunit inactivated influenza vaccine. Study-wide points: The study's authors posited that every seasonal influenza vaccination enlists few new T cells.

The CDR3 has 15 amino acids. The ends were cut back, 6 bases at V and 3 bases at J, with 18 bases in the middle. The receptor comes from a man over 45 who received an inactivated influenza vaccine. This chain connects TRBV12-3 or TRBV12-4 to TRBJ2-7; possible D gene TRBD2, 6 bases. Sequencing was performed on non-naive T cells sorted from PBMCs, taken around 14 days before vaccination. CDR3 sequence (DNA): TGTGCCAGCAGCACAAGTCGGGGGACCAACTACGAGCAGTACTTC. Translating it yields CASSTSRGTNYEQYF.